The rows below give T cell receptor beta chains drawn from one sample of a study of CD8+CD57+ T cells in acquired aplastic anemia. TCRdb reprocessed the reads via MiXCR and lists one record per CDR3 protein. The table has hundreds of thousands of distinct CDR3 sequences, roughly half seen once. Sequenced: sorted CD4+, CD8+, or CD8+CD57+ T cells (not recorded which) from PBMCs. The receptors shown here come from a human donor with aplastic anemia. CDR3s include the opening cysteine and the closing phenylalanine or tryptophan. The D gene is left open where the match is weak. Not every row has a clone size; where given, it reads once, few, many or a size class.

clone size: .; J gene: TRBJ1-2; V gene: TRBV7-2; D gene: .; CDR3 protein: CASSLSGGAGYGYTF; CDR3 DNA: TGTGCCAGCAGCTTATCTGGGGGCGCGGGCTATGGCTACACCTTC
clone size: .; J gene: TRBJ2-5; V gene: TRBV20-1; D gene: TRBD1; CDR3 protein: CSARDPTGVQETQYF; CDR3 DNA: TGCAGTGCTAGAGATCCTACAGGGGTCCAAGAGACCCAGTACTTC
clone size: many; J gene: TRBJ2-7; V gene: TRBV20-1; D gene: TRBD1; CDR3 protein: CSARGQGTEQYF; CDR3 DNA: TGCAGTGCTAGAGGACAGGGAACCGAGCAGTACTTC
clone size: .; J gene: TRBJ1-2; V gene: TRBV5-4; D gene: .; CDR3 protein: CASSLDGSRGYTF; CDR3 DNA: TGTGCCAGCAGCTTGGACGGTAGCAGGGGCTACACCTTC
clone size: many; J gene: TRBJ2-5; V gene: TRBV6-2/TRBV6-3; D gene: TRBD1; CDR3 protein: CASSYQRTGGGETQYF; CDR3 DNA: TGTGCCAGCAGTTACCAGAGGACAGGGGGCGGGGAGACCCAGTACTTC
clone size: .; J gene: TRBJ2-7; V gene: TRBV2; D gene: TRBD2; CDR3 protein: CASSGLAGLANNEQYF; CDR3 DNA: TGTGCCAGCAGTGGACTAGCGGGACTAGCGAACAACGAGCAGTACTTC
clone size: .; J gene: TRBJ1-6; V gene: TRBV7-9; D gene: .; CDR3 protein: CASSPQVEASPLHF; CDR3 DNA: TGTGCCAGCAGCCCACAGGTTGAGGCTTCACCCCTCCACTTT
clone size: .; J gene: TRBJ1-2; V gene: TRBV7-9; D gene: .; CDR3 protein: CASSLTKIYGYTF; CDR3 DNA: TGTGCCAGCAGCTTAACAAAGATCTATGGCTACACCTTC
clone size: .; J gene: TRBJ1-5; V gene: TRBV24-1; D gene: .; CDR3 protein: CATSDSGVLEPQHF; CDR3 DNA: TGTGCCACCAGTGATTCCGGGGTGTTGGAGCCCCAGCATTTT
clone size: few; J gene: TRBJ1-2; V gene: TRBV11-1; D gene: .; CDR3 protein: CASSSSINYGYTF; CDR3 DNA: TGTGCCAGCAGCTCCTCCATAAACTATGGCTACACCTTC
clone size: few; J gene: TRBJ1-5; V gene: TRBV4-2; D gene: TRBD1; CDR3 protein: CASSQGLRQGDQPRHF; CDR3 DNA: TGTGCCAGCAGCCAAGGACTAAGACAGGGAGATCAGCCCCGGCATTTT
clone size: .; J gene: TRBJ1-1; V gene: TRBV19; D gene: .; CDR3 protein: CASSRSTEAFF; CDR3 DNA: TGTGCCAGTAGTCGATCCACCGAAGCTTTCTTT
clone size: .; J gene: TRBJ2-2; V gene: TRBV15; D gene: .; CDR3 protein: CATSGGRGWNTGELFF; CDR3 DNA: TGTGCCACCAGCGGGGGGCGGGGATGGAACACCGGGGAGCTGTTTTTT
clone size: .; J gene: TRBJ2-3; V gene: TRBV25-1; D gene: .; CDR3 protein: CASARGDTQYF; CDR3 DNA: TGTGCCAGCGCCAGAGGGGATACGCAGTATTTT
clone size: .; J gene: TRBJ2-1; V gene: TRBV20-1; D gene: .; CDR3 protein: CSAWTPGSSGEQFF; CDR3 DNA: TGCAGTGCTTGGACCCCAGGTTCCTCGGGTGAGCAGTTCTTC
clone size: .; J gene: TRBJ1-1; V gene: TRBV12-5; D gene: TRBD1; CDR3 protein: CASSYGQGLLVDTESFF; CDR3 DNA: TGTGCCAGCAGTTATGGACAGGGCTTGTTGGTGGACACTGAATCTTTCTTT